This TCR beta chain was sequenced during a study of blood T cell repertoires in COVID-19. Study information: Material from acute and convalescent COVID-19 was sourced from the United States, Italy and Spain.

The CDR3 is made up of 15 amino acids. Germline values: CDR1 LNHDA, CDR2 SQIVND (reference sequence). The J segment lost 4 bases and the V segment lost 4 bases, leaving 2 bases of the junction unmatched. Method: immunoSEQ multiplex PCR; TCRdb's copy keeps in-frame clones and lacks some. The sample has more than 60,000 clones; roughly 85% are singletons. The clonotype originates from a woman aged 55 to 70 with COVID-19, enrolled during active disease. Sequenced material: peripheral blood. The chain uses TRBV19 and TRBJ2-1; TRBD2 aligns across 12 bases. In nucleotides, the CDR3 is TGTGCCAGTAGTACAGGACTAGCGGGATACAATGAGCAGTTCTTC. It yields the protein CASSTGLAGYNEQFF.